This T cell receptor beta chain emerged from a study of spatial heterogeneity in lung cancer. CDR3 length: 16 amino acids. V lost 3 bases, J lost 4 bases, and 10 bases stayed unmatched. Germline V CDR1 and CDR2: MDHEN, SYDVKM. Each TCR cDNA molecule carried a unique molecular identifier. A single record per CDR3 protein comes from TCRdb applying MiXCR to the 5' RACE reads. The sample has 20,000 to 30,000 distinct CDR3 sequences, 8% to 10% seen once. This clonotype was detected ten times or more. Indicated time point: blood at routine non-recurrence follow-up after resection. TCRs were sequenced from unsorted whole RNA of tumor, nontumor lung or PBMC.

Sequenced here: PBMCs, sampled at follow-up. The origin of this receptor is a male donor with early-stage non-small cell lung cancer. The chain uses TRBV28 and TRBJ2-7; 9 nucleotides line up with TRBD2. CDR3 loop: CASSFPASGATYEQYF. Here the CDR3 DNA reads TGTGCCAGCAGTTTCCCGGCTAGCGGGGCGACTTACGAGCAGTACTTC. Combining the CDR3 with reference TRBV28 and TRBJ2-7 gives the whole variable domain DVKVTQSSRYLVKRTGEKVFLECVQDMDHENMFWYRQDPGLGLRLIYFSYDVKMKEKGDIPEGYSVSREKKERFSLILESASTNQTSMYLCASSFPASGATYEQYFGPGTRLTVT.